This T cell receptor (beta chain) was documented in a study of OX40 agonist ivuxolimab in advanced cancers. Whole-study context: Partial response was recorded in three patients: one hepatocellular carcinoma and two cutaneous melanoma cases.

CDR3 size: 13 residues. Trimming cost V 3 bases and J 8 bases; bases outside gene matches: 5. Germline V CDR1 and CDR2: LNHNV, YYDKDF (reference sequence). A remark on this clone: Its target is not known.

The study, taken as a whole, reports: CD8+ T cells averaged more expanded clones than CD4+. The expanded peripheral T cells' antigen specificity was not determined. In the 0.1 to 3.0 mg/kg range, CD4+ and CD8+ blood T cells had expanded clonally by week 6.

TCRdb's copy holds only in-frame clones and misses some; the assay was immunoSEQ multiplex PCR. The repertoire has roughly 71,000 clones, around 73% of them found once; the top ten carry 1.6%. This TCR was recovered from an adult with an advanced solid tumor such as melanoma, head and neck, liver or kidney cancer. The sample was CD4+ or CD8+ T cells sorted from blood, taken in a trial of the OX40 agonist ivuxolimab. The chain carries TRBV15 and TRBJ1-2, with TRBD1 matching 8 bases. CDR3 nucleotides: TGTGCCACCAGCAGCGGTAGACAGGGGGGCTACACCTTC. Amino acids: CATSSGRQGGYTF.